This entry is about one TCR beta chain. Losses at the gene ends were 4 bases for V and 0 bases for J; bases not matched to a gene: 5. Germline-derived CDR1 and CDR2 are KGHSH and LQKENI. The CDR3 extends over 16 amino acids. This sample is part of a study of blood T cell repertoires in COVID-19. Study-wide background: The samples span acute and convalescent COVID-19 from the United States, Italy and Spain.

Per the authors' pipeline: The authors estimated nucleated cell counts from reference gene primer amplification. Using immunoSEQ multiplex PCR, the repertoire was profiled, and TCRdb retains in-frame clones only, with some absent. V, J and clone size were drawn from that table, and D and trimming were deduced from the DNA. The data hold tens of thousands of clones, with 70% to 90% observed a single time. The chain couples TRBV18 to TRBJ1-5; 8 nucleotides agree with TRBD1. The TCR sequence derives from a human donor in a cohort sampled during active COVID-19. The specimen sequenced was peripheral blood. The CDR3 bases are TGTGCCAGCTCACAAGGGACAGGACTTAGCAATCAGCCCCAGCATTTT. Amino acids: CASSQGTGLSNQPQHF. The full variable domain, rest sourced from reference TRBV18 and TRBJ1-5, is NAGVMQNPRHLVRRRGQEARLRCSPMKGHSHVYWYRQLPEEGLKFMVYLQKENIIDESGMPKERFSAEFPKEGPSILRIQQVVRGDSAAYFCASSQGTGLSNQPQHFGDGTRLSIL.